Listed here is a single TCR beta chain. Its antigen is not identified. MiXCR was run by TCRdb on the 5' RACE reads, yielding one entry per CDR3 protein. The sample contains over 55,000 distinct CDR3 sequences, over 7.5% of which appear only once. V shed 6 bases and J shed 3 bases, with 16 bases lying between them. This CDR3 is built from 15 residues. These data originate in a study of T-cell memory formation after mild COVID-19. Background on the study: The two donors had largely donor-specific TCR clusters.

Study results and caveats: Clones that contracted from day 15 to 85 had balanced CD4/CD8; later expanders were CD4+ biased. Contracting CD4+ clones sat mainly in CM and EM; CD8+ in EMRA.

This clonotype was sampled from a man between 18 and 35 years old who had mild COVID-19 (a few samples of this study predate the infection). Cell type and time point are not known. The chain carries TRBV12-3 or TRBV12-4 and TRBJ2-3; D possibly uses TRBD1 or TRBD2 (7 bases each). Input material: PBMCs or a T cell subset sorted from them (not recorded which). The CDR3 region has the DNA TGTGCCAGCAGCCTGGGGGAGGGGGCAACAGATACGCAGTATTTT. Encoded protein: CASSLGEGATDTQYF.